This paragraph reports one T cell receptor (beta chain). The antigen is unknown. The PCR used 60 Vbeta and 13 Jbeta primers. Libraries were prepared by immunoSEQ multiplex PCR; TCRdb keeps only in-frame clonotypes and omits some of them. The table has 90,000 to 120,000 clones, more than 75% seen once. The sample is drawn from a study of cytomegalovirus exposure and HLA in healthy donors. Findings and limits, study-wide: Among TCR sequences, most were rare, though some public TCRs appeared in many donors. Presence/absence analyses assumed roughly uniform sequencing depth across donors.

The source material was PBMCs. The clonotype comes from a woman aged 18-30 years in good health and CMV-seropositive.

The CDR3 DNA follows: TGTGCCTGGGGGCAGGGGGCTTATCAGCCCCAGCATTTT. As protein: CAWGQGAYQPQHF. This rearrangement joins TRBV30 to TRBJ1-5, with 8 nucleotides matching TRBD1. Per germline, CDR1 GTSNPN and CDR2 SVGIG (reference sequence). The CDR3 runs to 13 residues. V gave up 5 bases and J gave up 5 bases; unmatched junction bases: 5.